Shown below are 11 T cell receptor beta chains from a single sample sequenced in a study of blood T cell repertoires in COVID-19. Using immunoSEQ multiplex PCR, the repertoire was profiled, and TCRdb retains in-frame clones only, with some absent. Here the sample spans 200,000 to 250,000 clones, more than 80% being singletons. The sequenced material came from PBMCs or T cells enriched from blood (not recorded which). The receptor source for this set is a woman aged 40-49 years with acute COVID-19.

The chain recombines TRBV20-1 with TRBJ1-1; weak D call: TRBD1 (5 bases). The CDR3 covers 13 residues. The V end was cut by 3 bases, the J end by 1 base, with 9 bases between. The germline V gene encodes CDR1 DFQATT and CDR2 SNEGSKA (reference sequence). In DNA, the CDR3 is TGCAGTGCTAGTCGGCAGGGGAACACTGAAGCTTTCTTT. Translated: CSASRQGNTEAFF.

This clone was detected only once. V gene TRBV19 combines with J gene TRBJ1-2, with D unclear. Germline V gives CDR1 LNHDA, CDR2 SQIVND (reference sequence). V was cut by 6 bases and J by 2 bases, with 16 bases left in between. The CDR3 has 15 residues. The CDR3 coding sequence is TGTGCCAGTAGCCCCACCCCAGATACGAACTATGGCTACACCTTC. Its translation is CASSPTPDTNYGYTF. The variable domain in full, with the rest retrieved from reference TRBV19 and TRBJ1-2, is DGGITQSPKYLFRKEGQNVTLSCEQNLNHDAMYWYRQDPGQGLRLIYYSQIVNDFQKGDIAEGYSVSREKKESFPLTVTSAQKNPTAFYLCASSPTPDTNYGYTFGSGTRLTVV.

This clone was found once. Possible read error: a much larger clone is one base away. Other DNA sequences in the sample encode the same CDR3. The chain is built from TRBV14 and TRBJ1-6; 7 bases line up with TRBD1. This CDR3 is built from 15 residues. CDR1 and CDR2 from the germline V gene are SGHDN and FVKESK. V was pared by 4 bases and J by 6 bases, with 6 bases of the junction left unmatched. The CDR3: CASSLGGGSNSPLHF. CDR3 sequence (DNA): TGTGCCAGCAGCCTAGGGGGCGGTAGTAATTCACCCCTCCACTTT.

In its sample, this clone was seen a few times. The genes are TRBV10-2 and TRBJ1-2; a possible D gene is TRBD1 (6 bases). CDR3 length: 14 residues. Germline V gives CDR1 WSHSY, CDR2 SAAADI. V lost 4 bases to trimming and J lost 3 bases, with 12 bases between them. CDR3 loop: CASSGWGQDYGYTF. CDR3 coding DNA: TGCGCCAGCAGTGGATGGGGACAAGACTATGGCTACACCTTC.

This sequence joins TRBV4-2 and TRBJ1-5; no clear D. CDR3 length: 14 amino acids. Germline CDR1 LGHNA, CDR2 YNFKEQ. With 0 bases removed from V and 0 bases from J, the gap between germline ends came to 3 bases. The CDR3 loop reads CASSQEYSNQPQHF. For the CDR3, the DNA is TGTGCCAGCAGCCAAGAATATAGCAATCAGCCCCAGCATTTT.

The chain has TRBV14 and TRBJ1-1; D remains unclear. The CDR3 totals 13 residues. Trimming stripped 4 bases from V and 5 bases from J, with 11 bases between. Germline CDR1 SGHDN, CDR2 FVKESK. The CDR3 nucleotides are TGTGCCAGCAGCCTACTTAGAGGAACTGAAGCTTTCTTT. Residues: CASSLLRGTEAFF.

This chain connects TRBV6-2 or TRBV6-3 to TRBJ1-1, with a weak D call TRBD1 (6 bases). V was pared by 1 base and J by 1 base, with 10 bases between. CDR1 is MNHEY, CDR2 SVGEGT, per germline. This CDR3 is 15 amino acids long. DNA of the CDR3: TGTGCCAGCAGTTACTTTGCGACAGGGAACACTGAAGCTTTCTTT. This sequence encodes CASSYFATGNTEAFF.

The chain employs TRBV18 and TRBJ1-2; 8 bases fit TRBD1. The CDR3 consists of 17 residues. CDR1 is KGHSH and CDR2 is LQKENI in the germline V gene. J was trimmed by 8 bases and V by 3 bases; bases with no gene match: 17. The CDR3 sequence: CASSPVVRSGGGGGYTF. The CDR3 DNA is TGTGCCAGCTCACCCGTTGTGAGGTCAGGGGGCGGAGGCGGCTACACCTTC. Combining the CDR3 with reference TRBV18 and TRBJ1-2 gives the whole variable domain NAGVMQNPRHLVRRRGQEARLRCSPMKGHSHVYWYRQLPEEGLKFMVYLQKENIIDESGMPKERFSAEFPKEGPSILRIQQVVRGDSAAYFCASSPVVRSGGGGGYTFGSGTRLTVV.

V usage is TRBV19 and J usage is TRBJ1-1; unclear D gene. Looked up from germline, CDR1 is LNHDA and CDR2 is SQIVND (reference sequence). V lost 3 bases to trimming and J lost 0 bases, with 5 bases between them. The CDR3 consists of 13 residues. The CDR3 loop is CASSIGMNTEAFF. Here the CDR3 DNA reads TGTGCCAGTAGTATCGGGATGAACACTGAAGCTTTCTTT.

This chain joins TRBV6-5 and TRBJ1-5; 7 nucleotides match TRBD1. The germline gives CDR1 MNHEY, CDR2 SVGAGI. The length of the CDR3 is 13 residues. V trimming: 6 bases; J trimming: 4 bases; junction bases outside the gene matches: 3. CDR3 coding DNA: TGTGCCAGCAGGACGGGACAGAATCAGCCCCAGCATTTT. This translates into CASRTGQNQPQHF.

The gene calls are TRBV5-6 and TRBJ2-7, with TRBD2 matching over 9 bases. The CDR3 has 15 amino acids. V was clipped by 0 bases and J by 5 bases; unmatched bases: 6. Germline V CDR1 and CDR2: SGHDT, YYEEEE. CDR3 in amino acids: CASSLEGLAIHEQYV. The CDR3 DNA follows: TGTGCCAGCAGCTTGGAAGGACTAGCGATCCACGAGCAGTACGTC.